One T cell receptor beta chain is described in this entry. What it binds is unknown. For TCR, cDNA came from 5'RACE template switching, which added a universal primer site and UMIs. TCRdb itself ran the 5' RACE reads through MiXCR, one entry per CDR3 protein. This sample has over 150,000 distinct CDR3 sequences; about 6% occur once, and the top ten carry about 2.8%. The data derive from a study of T cells after yellow fever vaccination. General study findings and limits: Compared with primary, the secondary response was weaker and peaked at day 5, not 15.

CDR3 length: 16 amino acids. The germline V gene encodes CDR1 SGHTA and CDR2 FQGNSA. The trim removed 5 bases at V and 1 base at J, leaving 9 bases unmatched. The sequencing used CD4+ T cells sorted from PBMCs, collected on the day of the first yellow fever vaccination. This chain uses TRBV7-2 with TRBJ2-3; TRBD1 matches at 7 bases. The clonotype comes from a man in his late teens or twenties who received the YFV17D yellow fever vaccine. The CDR3 DNA is TGTGCCAGCAGCCCACAGGGGACATCAGGCACAGATACGCAGTATTTT. It specifies CASSPQGTSGTDTQYF.